This T cell receptor beta chain derives from a study of OX40 agonist ivuxolimab in advanced cancers. Turning to the study itself: The mean age was 60 years, ranging from 23 to 79, with 80% to 85% of participants male.

Germline values: CDR1 MNHEY, CDR2 SMNVEV (reference sequence). V was pared by 0 bases and J by 1 base, with 10 bases between. This CDR3 region has 16 residues. General study results and limits: Among the least clonally expanded were partial responders at 0.1-3.0 mg/kg.

Method: immunoSEQ multiplex PCR; TCRdb's copy keeps in-frame clones and lacks some. The data contain about 60,000 clones, roughly 90% of them singletons. As to this clone: Its antigen is undetermined.

With baseline, cycle 4 day 1, and cycle 7 day 1 as timepoints, blood was sampled. This clonotype was obtained from an adult with an advanced solid tumor such as melanoma, head and neck, liver or kidney cancer. This chain uses TRBV27 with TRBJ1-5, with a possible D match to TRBD1 (6 bases). The sequencing here drew on CD4+ or CD8+ T cells sorted from blood, taken in a trial of the OX40 agonist ivuxolimab. DNA of the CDR3: TGTGCCAGCAGTTTATCGGGGGCCGGGAGCAATCAGCCCCAGCATTTT. This gives the protein CASSLSGAGSNQPQHF.